Listed below are T cell receptor beta chains from one sample, sequenced in a study of Graves' ophthalmopathy and Graves' hyperthyroidism. TCRdb called the multiplex PCR reads again in MiXCR, with one record for every CDR3 protein. The sample includes fewer than 350,000 distinct CDR3 sequences, roughly 15% of them seen just once. Sequencing was performed on peripheral blood. All receptors come from an adult man with Graves' ophthalmopathy. The CDR3 runs from the conserved cysteine through the conserved F or W. D genes are given only for firm matches. Rows may omit the clone size; those that give it use once, few, many or a size class.

CASKNEETQYF	TGTGCCAGCAAGAACGAGGAGACCCAGTACTTC	many	TRBV6-2/TRBV6-3	TRBJ2-5	.
CASSDFVVEPQHF	TGTGCCAGCAGTGATTTTGTTGTAGAGCCCCAGCATTTT	many	TRBV6-1	TRBJ1-5	.
CASSIGGSTGELFF	TGTGCCAGTAGTATAGGGGGTTCTACCGGGGAGCTGTTTTTT	many	TRBV19	TRBJ2-2	.
CARTLGRGNSPLHF	TGTGCCCGGACTCTCGGCAGGGGGAATTCACCCCTCCACTTT	once	TRBV30	TRBJ1-6	TRBD1
CASSSPRAQYF	TGTGCCAGCAGCTCGCCGAGGGCCCAGTACTTC	many	TRBV7-2	TRBJ2-5	.
CASSGTYVGLDGELFF	TGTGCCAGCAGTGGGACATATGTTGGGTTGGACGGGGAGCTGTTTTTT	many	TRBV28	TRBJ2-2	.
CSVGGQGVVAFF	TGCAGCGTTGGTGGACAGGGAGTCGTTGCTTTCTTT	many	TRBV29-1	TRBJ1-1	TRBD1
CASSLLKGRGYEQYF	TGTGCCAGCAGTTTATTGAAGGGCAGGGGATACGAGCAGTACTTC	many	TRBV28	TRBJ2-7	.
CASSIQSKTGLSYEQYF	TGTGCCAGTAGTATACAATCGAAGACAGGGCTCTCCTACGAGCAGTACTTC	many	TRBV19	TRBJ2-7	TRBD1
CASSPRQRQGQTQYF	TGTGCCAGCAGTCCACGGCAGCGACAGGGACAGACCCAGTACTTC	many	TRBV12-3/TRBV12-4	TRBJ2-5	TRBD1
CASSDSRSGNTIYF	TGTGCCAGCAGCGACAGCCGCTCTGGAAACACCATATATTTT	many	TRBV25-1	TRBJ1-3	.
CSARGGTGVTNSPLHF	TGCAGTGCTAGAGGGGGGACAGGGGTGACTAATTCACCCCTCCACTTT	many	TRBV20-1	TRBJ1-6	TRBD1
CASTDPRTGVSVVDQPQHF	TGCGCCAGCACGGACCCCCGGACAGGGGTTTCGGTAGTCGATCAGCCCCAGCATTTT	many	TRBV10-1	TRBJ1-5	TRBD1
CASRKALGTDMNTEAFF	TGTGCCAGCAGGAAAGCCCTGGGGACAGACATGAACACTGAAGCTTTCTTT	many	TRBV28	TRBJ1-1	TRBD1
CASSHRQDPNTGELFF	TGTGCCAGCAGCCACAGACAGGACCCGAACACCGGGGAGCTGTTTTTT	many	TRBV7-8	TRBJ2-2	.
CASSPRVRDSNQETQYF	TGTGCCAGCAGCCCCAGGGTTAGGGACAGCAACCAAGAGACCCAGTACTTC	many	TRBV9	TRBJ2-5	TRBD1
CASRNLDHYSPLHF	TGTGCCAGCAGGAATCTAGACCATTATTCACCCCTCCACTTT	many	TRBV6-1	TRBJ1-6	.
CASSYSKTDSGNTIYF	TGTGCCAGCAGTTACTCGAAGACGGACTCTGGAAACACCATATATTTT	many	TRBV6-5	TRBJ1-3	.
CASSDIGTGTYEQYF	TGTGCCAGCAGTGATATAGGGACAGGGACCTACGAGCAGTACTTC	.	TRBV6-1	TRBJ2-7	TRBD1
CASSLQGSFTEAFF	TGTGCCAGCAGTCTACAGGGTTCGTTTACTGAAGCTTTCTTT	many	TRBV3-1	TRBJ1-1	.
CASKETVSGANVLTF	TGTGCCAGCAAGGAAACGGTCTCTGGGGCCAACGTCCTGACTTTC	.	TRBV2	TRBJ2-6	.
CASKYVSGGEQYF	TGTGCCAGCAAGTACGTGTCAGGCGGCGAGCAGTACTTC	many	TRBV27	TRBJ2-7	.
CATSRSPSTPPDIARFGYTF	TGTGCCACCAGCAGATCCCCCAGCACACCTCCAGATATCGCAAGGTTTGGCTACACCTTC	many	TRBV15	TRBJ1-2	.
CASSRDRKYGYTF	TGTGCCAGCAGTAGGGACAGGAAATATGGCTACACCTTC	many	TRBV6-5	TRBJ1-2	TRBD1
CASSPGGPGGTGELFF	TGTGCCAGCAGCCCCGGTGGACCGGGAGGGACCGGGGAGCTGTTTTTT	many	TRBV28	TRBJ2-2	TRBD2
CASSYLGLGTEAFF	TGTGCCAGCAGTTACCTAGGGCTCGGGACTGAAGCTTTCTTT	many	TRBV6-2/TRBV6-3	TRBJ1-1	.
CASSLSGGSYEQYF	TGTGCCAGCAGTTTATCTGGCGGAAGCTACGAGCAGTACTTC	many	TRBV5-1	TRBJ2-7	.
CASSEGSPLHF	TGTGCCAGCAGTGAGGGATCACCCCTCCACTTT	many	TRBV2	TRBJ1-6	.
CASREVSYGYTF	TGTGCCAGCAGGGAGGTCAGCTATGGCTACACCTTC	few	TRBV6-1	TRBJ1-2	.
CASSRLQGWGTEAFF	TGCGCCAGCAGCCGACTACAGGGGTGGGGCACTGAAGCTTTCTTT	many	TRBV5-1	TRBJ1-1	TRBD1
CASSFGLAGGYEQYF	TGCGCCAGCAGCTTTGGGCTAGCGGGAGGCTACGAGCAGTACTTC	.	TRBV5-1	TRBJ2-7	TRBD2
CASTLTPDYGYTF	TGTGCCAGCACCCTTACACCGGACTATGGCTACACCTTC	many	TRBV7-2	TRBJ1-2	.
CASRGDRESSYEQYF	TGTGCCAGCAGGGGGGACAGGGAGAGCTCCTACGAGCAGTACTTC	many	TRBV28	TRBJ2-7	TRBD1
CASSYLGGFGDSPLHF	TGTGCCAGCAGTTACCTCGGAGGGTTTGGGGATTCACCCCTCCACTTT	many	TRBV6-5	TRBJ1-6	.
CASSDFPGTEQYF	TGTGCCAGCAGTGATTTCCCAGGGACCGAGCAGTACTTC	many	TRBV6-1	TRBJ2-7	.
CASSIGQTYGYTF	TGTGCCAGCAGTATCGGACAGACCTATGGCTACACCTTC	.	TRBV6-1	TRBJ1-2	.
CASSEVTGYTF	TGTGCCAGCAGTGAGGTCACCGGCTACACCTTC	many	TRBV2	TRBJ1-2	.
CAWKEAPNTGELFF	TGTGCCTGGAAGGAAGCCCCGAACACCGGGGAGCTGTTTTTT	few	TRBV30	TRBJ2-2	.
CASSSGYTEAFF	TGTGCCAGCAGTTCAGGGTACACTGAAGCTTTCTTT	many	TRBV27	TRBJ1-1	.
CASSLRLAGVGAYEQYF	TGTGCCAGCAGTTTACGACTAGCGGGAGTCGGGGCTTACGAGCAGTACTTC	.	TRBV28	TRBJ2-7	TRBD2
CASSARLAGGQETQYF	TGTGCCAGCAGCGCCCGACTAGCGGGGGGCCAAGAGACCCAGTACTTC	many	TRBV7-2	TRBJ2-5	TRBD2
CSASKSATNYGYTF	TGCAGTGCCTCCAAGTCCGCTACTAACTATGGCTACACCTTC	many	TRBV20-1	TRBJ1-2	.
CASRPWVRSYEQYF	TGTGCCAGCAGACCGTGGGTCCGCTCCTACGAGCAGTACTTC	many	TRBV12-3/TRBV12-4	TRBJ2-7	.
CAWSPLEQTQYF	TGTGCCTGGAGTCCCCTGGAGCAGACCCAGTACTTC	many	TRBV30	TRBJ2-5	.
CASSSSGVGETQYF	TGTGCCAGCAGTTCCTCAGGGGTAGGAGAGACCCAGTACTTC	many	TRBV28	TRBJ2-5	.
CASSLLQGLKYEQYF	TGCGCCAGCAGCTTGTTGCAGGGGCTCAAATACGAGCAGTACTTC	many	TRBV5-1	TRBJ2-7	.
CASSLRGMEQGYTF	TGTGCCAGCAGTTTGAGAGGGATGGAACAGGGCTACACCTTC	many	TRBV12-3/TRBV12-4	TRBJ1-2	.
CASSLTGAVNTEAFF	TGTGCCAGCAGTTTGACAGGGGCGGTGAACACTGAAGCTTTCTTT	.	TRBV6-5	TRBJ1-1	TRBD1
CASSSSRTGVIYGYTF	TGTGCCAGCAGCTCCTCCCGGACAGGGGTCATCTATGGCTACACCTTC	many	TRBV5-6	TRBJ1-2	TRBD1
CASSRDRVGTEAFF	TGTGCCAGCAGTAGGGACAGGGTGGGCACTGAAGCTTTCTTT	many	TRBV28	TRBJ1-1	TRBD1
CASCRGQETQYF	TGTGCCAGTTGTCGGGGGCAAGAGACCCAGTACTTC	few	TRBV7-9	TRBJ2-5	.
CASSLTSGAYNEQFF	TGTGCCAGCAGCCTGACTAGCGGAGCCTACAATGAGCAGTTCTTC	many	TRBV2	TRBJ2-1	TRBD2
CASSFRGLQETQYF	TGTGCCAGCAGTTTTCGGGGTCTCCAAGAGACCCAGTACTTC	many	TRBV28	TRBJ2-5	.
CASSETSVRETQYF	TGTGCCAGCAGTGAGACTAGCGTACGAGAGACCCAGTACTTC	many	TRBV6-1	TRBJ2-5	TRBD2
CASSASRANVLTF	TGTGCCAGCAGTGCATCCAGGGCCAACGTCCTGACTTTC	.	TRBV7-2	TRBJ2-6	.